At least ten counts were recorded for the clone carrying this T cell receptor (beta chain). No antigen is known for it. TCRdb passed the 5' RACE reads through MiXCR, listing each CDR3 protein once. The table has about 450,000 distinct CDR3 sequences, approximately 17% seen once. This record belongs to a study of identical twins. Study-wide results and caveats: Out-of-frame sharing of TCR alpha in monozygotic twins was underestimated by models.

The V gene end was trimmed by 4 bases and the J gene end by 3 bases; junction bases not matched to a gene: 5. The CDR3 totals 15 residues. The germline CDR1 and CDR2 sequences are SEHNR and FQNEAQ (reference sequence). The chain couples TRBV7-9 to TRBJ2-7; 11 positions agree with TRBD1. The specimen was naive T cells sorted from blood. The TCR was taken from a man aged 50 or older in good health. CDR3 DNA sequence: TGTGCCAGCAGCTCACCGGGACAGGGGGTCTACGAGCAGTACTTC. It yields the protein CASSSPGQGVYEQYF.